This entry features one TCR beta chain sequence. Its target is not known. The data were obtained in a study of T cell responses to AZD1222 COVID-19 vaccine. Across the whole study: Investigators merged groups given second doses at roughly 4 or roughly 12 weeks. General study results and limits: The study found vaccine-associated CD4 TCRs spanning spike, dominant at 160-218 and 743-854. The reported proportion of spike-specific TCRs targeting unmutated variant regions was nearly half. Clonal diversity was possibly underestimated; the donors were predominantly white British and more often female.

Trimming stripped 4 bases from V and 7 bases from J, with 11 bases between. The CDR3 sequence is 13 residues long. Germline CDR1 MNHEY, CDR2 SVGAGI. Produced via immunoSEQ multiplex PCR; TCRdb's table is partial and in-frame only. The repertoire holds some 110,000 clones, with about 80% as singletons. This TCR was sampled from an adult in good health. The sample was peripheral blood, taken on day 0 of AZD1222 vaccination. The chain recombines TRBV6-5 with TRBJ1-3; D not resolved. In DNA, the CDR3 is TGTGCCAGCAGTTCGGACGAAAGGAACACCATATATTTT. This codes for CASSSDERNTIYF.